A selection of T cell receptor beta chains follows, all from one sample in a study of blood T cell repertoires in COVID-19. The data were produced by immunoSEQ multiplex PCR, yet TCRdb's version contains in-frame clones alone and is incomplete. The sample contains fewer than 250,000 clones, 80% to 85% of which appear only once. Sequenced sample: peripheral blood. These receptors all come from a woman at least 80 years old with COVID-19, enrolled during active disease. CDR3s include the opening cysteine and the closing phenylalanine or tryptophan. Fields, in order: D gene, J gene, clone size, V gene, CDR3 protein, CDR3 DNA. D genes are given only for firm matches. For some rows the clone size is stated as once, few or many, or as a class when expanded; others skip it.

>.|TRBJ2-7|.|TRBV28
CASSSPGENSPYEQYF
TGTGCCAGCAGTTCGCCGGGAGAGAATTCTCCCTACGAGCAGTACTTC
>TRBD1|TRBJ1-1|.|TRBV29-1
CSVRGTGQTEAFF
TGCAGCGTTAGGGGGACAGGGCAGACTGAAGCTTTCTTT
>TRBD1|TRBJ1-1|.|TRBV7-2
CASRSGQGARGNTEAFF
TGTGCCAGCAGGTCGGGACAGGGGGCGCGAGGTAACACTGAAGCTTTCTTT
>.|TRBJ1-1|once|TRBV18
CASQDSRLNTEAFF
TGTGCCAGCCAGGACTCACGGTTAAACACTGAAGCTTTCTTT
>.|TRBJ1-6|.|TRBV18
CASSPFAASSYNSPLHF
TGTGCCAGCTCACCGTTCGCTGCTAGCTCCTATAATTCACCCCTCCACTTT
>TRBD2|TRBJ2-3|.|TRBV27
CASSLAHQAGNTDTQYF
TGTGCCAGCAGCCTCGCCCATCAAGCGGGGAACACAGATACGCAGTATTTT
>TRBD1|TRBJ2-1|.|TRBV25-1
CASSELTGVYGNEQFF
TGTGCCAGCAGTGAATTAACAGGGGTTTACGGGAATGAGCAGTTCTTC
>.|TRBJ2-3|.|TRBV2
CASSVLSDTQYF
TGTGCCAGCAGTGTCCTGTCAGATACGCAGTATTTT
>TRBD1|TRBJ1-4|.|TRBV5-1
CASSLRTTGGYEKLFF
TGCGCCAGCAGCTTACGTACTACAGGGGGCTATGAAAAACTGTTTTTT
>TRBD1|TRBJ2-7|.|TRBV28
CASSLGQVSYEQYF
TGTGCCAGCAGTCTGGGACAGGTCTCCTACGAGCAGTACTTC
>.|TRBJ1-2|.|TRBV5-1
CASSSSGDYGYTF
TGCGCCAGCAGCTCGTCGGGAGACTATGGCTACACCTTC
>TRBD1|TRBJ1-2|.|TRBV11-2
CASSSPQGVIYGYTF
TGTGCCAGCAGCTCACCACAGGGGGTGATCTATGGCTACACCTTC
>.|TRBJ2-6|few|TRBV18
CASSLGHSGANVLTF
TGTGCCAGCTCACTCGGACACTCTGGGGCCAACGTCCTGACTTTC
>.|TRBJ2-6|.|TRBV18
CASSPDQRGANVLTF
TGTGCCAGCTCACCCGACCAGAGGGGGGCCAACGTCCTGACTTTC
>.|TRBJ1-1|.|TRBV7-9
CASSDLGLVNTEAFF
TGTGCCAGCAGCGACTTGGGGCTGGTGAACACTGAAGCTTTCTTT
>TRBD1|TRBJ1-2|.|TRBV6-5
CASRPDRGTIYGYTF
TGTGCCAGCAGGCCGGACAGGGGGACTATCTATGGCTACACCTTC
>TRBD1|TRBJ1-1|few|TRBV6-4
CASRPDRANTEAFF
TGTGCCAGCAGGCCAGACAGGGCGAACACTGAAGCTTTCTTT
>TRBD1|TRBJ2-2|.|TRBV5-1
CASSLGDRVDTGELFF
TGCGCCAGCAGCTTGGGGGACAGGGTGGACACCGGGGAGCTGTTTTTT
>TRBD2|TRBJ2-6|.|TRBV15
CATSRESRGTGANVLTF
TGTGCCACCAGCAGGGAGTCGCGGGGGACTGGGGCCAACGTCCTGACTTTC
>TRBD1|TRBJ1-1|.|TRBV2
CASSWDRGGSWNTEAFF
TGTGCCAGCAGTTGGGACAGGGGCGGTTCTTGGAACACTGAAGCTTTCTTT
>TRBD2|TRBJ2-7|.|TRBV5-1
CASSSTTERGASYEQYF
TGCGCCAGCAGCTCCACCACCGAGCGGGGGGCGTCCTACGAGCAGTACTTC
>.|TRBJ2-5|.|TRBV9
CASSPQGSETQETQYF
TGTGCCAGCAGCCCTCAGGGGTCGGAGACCCAAGAGACCCAGTACTTC
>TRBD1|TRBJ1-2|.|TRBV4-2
CASSLPSGTGAYGYTF
TGTGCCAGCAGCCTCCCTTCCGGGACAGGGGCCTATGGCTACACCTTC
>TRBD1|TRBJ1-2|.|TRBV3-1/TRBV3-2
CASSQRTGGNIDYGYTF
TGTGCCAGCAGCCAGAGGACAGGGGGAAACATCGACTATGGCTACACCTTC
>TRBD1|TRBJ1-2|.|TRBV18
CASSRTGGANSDGYTF
TGTGCCAGCTCACGGACAGGGGGCGCTAATAGTGATGGCTACACCTTC
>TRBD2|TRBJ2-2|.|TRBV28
CARGGGLAGLWGYTGELFF
TGTGCCCGGGGGGGTGGGCTCGCGGGTCTCTGGGGCTACACCGGGGAGCTGTTTTTT
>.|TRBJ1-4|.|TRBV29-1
CSVEALGTNEKLFF
TGCAGCGTTGAAGCACTGGGCACTAATGAAAAACTGTTTTTT
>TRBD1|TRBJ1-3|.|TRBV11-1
CASADRASGNTIYF
TGTGCCAGCGCCGACAGGGCCTCTGGAAACACCATATATTTT
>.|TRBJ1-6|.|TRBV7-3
CASSLGSGVSNSPLHF
TGTGCCAGCAGCTTAGGGTCAGGGGTTTCCAATTCACCCCTCCACTTT
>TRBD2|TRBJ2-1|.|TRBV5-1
CASRIAGDNEQFF
TGCGCCAGCAGGATAGCGGGGGACAATGAGCAGTTCTTC
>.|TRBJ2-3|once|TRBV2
CASSFSLTDTQYF
TGTGCCAGCAGTTTCAGTCTCACAGATACGCAGTATTTT
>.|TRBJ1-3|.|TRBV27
CASSVAPGNTIYF
TGTGCCAGCAGTGTGGCACCTGGAAACACCATATATTTT
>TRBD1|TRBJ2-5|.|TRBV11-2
CASSPSRTGGKETQYF
TGTGCCAGCAGCCCCTCTAGGACAGGGGGCAAAGAGACCCAGTACTTC
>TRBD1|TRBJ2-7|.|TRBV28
CASSLTGGASYEQYF
TGTGCCAGCAGTTTGACAGGGGGTGCGTCCTACGAGCAGTACTTC
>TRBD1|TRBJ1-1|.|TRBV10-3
CAIRGDRGYTEAFF
TGTGCCATCAGAGGGGACAGGGGGTACACTGAAGCTTTCTTT
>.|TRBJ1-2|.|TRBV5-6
CASSFPEGYGYTF
TGTGCCAGCAGCTTCCCGGAGGGCTATGGCTACACCTTC
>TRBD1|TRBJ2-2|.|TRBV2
CASSGDRVVTGELFF
TGTGCCAGCAGTGGGGACAGGGTGGTCACCGGGGAGCTGTTTTTT
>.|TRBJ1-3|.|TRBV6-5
CASSGNSGNTIYF
TGTGCCAGCAGCGGGAACTCTGGAAACACCATATATTTT
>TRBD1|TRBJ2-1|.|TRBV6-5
CATQLSGTGAEQFF
TGTGCCACCCAACTATCCGGGACAGGGGCTGAGCAGTTCTTC
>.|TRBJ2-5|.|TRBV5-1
CASNFPGEETQYF
TGCGCCAGCAACTTTCCGGGAGAAGAGACCCAGTACTTC
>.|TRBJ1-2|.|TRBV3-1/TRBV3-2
CASSQEPEARHGYTF
TGTGCCAGCAGCCAAGAGCCGGAGGCGAGACATGGCTACACCTTC
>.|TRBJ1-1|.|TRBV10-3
CAISGGVGVNTEAFF
TGTGCCATCAGTGGGGGTGTAGGGGTGAACACTGAAGCTTTCTTT